This TCR beta chain was sequenced in a study of PD-1 blockade in mismatch repair-deficient tumors. Study details: All were previously treated, progressing patients with approximately 11 mismatch repair-deficient cancer types.

This CDR3 has 12 amino acids. CDR1 is KGHSH and CDR2 is LQKENI in the germline V gene. Trimming pared 2 bases from V and 2 bases from J, leaving 3 bases between. Assay used: immunoSEQ multiplex PCR; TCRdb lists only in-frame clones, some missing. This table holds some 48,000 clones, 81% found once. PCR or immunohistochemistry showed mismatch repair deficiency in every enrolled patient. This clonotype was sampled from an adult with mismatch repair-deficient cancer. This chain links TRBV18 with TRBJ2-5, with unresolved D. This specimen consisted of peripheral blood, obtained roughly 19 weeks after starting pembrolizumab. The CDR3 here is CASSPSQETQYF. The CDR3 DNA reads TGTGCCAGCTCACCATCTCAAGAGACCCAGTACTTC. The full variable domain, completed using reference TRBV18 and TRBJ2-5, is NAGVMQNPRHLVRRRGQEARLRCSPMKGHSHVYWYRQLPEEGLKFMVYLQKENIIDESGMPKERFSAEFPKEGPSILRIQQVVRGDSAAYFCASSPSQETQYFGPGTRLLVL.